This is a list of T cell receptor beta chains from one sample in a study of T-cell memory formation after mild COVID-19. A single record per CDR3 protein comes from TCRdb applying MiXCR to the 5' RACE reads. The sample contains around 250,000 distinct CDR3 sequences, about 16% of which appear only once. Sample: PBMCs or a T cell subset sorted from them (not recorded which). These TCRs come from a man in his late teens or twenties who had mild COVID-19 (a few samples of this study predate the infection). Cell type and time point are not known. The CDR3 runs from the conserved cysteine through the conserved F or W. The D gene is left open where the match is weak. Size values are once, few and many counts, or a class for expanded clones, and some rows have none.

size	V	J	D	CDR3	DNA
NA	TRBV6-5	TRBJ2-7	TRBD1	CASSYSGQESYEQYF	TGTGCCAGCAGTTACTCGGGACAGGAGTCCTACGAGCAGTACTTC
NA	TRBV4-1	TRBJ2-7	NA	CASSQVTGGGSYEQYF	TGCGCCAGCAGCCAAGTCACGGGTGGGGGATCCTACGAGCAGTACTTC
NA	TRBV18	TRBJ2-5	NA	CASSPTLAKSSTQYF	TGTGCCAGCTCACCAACTCTGGCCAAATCCTCAACCCAGTACTTC
NA	TRBV6-6	TRBJ1-1	NA	CASSYSTETGNTEAFF	TGTGCCAGCAGTTACTCGACGGAGACAGGGAACACTGAAGCTTTCTTT
few	TRBV20-1	TRBJ2-2	NA	CSARVAGSGELFF	TGCAGTGCTAGAGTTGCTGGGAGCGGGGAGCTGTTTTTT
few	TRBV7-8	TRBJ2-3	TRBD2	CASSPGTSGGDTQYF	TGTGCCAGCAGCCCTGGGACTAGCGGAGGAGATACGCAGTATTTT
NA	TRBV18	TRBJ1-2	NA	CASSPAGPGDGYTF	TGTGCCAGCTCACCAGCTGGTCCGGGGGATGGCTACACCTTC
many	TRBV14	TRBJ2-3	TRBD2	CASSQSTGTSGTDTQYF	TGTGCCAGCAGCCAATCCACCGGGACTAGCGGCACAGATACGCAGTATTTT
NA	TRBV5-1	TRBJ1-4	NA	CGGGEEKLFF	TGCGGCGGGGGAGAGGAAAAACTGTTTTTT
NA	TRBV5-1	TRBJ2-2	TRBD2	CASSLAGGGIGELFF	TGCGCCAGCAGCTTGGCCGGCGGGGGGATCGGGGAGCTGTTTTTT
NA	TRBV4-1	TRBJ2-5	TRBD2	CASSQGVRGDGETQYF	TGCGCCAGCAGCCAAGGCGTGCGGGGGGACGGCGAGACCCAGTACTTC
NA	TRBV20-1	TRBJ1-6	NA	CSARLLGGSNNSPLHF	TGCAGTGCTCGCTTATTGGGGGGATCAAATAATTCACCCCTCCACTTT
NA	TRBV5-5	TRBJ2-1	TRBD1	CASSLQQGHEQFF	TGTGCCAGCAGCTTGCAACAGGGGCATGAGCAGTTCTTC
NA	TRBV5-5	TRBJ2-5	NA	CASSFWGEETQYF	TGTGCCAGCAGCTTCTGGGGAGAAGAGACCCAGTACTTC
NA	TRBV19	TRBJ2-7	NA	CASRILPGAAEQYF	TGTGCCAGTAGAATACTTCCGGGGGCGGCCGAGCAGTACTTC
NA	TRBV20-1	TRBJ2-2	TRBD2	CSALAGANTGELFF	TGCAGTGCATTAGCGGGGGCGAACACCGGGGAGCTGTTTTTT
few	TRBV3-1	TRBJ1-5	NA	CASSQGYADQPQHF	TGTGCCAGCAGCCAAGGATACGCGGATCAGCCCCAGCATTTT
few	TRBV25-1	TRBJ1-5	NA	CASSDEDQPQHF	TGTGCCAGCAGTGATGAGGATCAGCCCCAGCATTTT
NA	TRBV6-2/TRBV6-3	TRBJ2-1	NA	CACQEGSSYNEQFF	TGTGCCTGCCAGGAGGGGAGCTCCTACAATGAGCAGTTCTTC
NA	TRBV5-5	TRBJ2-3	NA	CASIRGAQLRDTQYF	TGTGCCAGCATCAGGGGGGCCCAACTTAGGGATACGCAGTATTTT
NA	TRBV12-3/TRBV12-4	TRBJ1-1	NA	CASSPIAGTEAFF	TGTGCCAGCAGTCCTATTGCAGGCACTGAAGCTTTCTTT
few	TRBV9	TRBJ2-7	NA	CASSARWTFTQYF	TGTGCCAGCAGCGCCCGGTGGACTTTTACGCAGTACTTC
NA	TRBV6-5	TRBJ1-1	NA	CASSYSGLQGRTEAFF	TGTGCCAGCAGTTACTCGGGACTCCAGGGGAGAACTGAAGCTTTCTTT
many	TRBV7-2	TRBJ1-4	NA	CASSSGTSSNEKLFF	TGTGCCAGCAGCTCCGGGACGTCATCTAATGAAAAACTGTTTTTT